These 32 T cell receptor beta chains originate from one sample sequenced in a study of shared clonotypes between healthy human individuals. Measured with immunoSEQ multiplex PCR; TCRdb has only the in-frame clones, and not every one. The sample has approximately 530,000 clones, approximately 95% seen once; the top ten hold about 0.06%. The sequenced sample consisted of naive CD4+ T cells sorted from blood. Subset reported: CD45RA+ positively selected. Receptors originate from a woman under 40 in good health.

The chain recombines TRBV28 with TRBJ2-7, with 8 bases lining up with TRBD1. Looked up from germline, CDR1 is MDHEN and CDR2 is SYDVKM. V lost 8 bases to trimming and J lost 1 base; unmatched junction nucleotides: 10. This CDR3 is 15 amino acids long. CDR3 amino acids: CASGDQGAGSYEQYF. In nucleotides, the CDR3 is TGTGCCAGCGGTGACCAGGGGGCCGGGTCCTACGAGCAGTACTTC. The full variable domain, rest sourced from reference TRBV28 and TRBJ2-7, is DVKVTQSSRYLVKRTGEKVFLECVQDMDHENMFWYRQDPGLGLRLIYFSYDVKMKEKGDIPEGYSVSREKKERFSLILESASTNQTSMYLCASGDQGAGSYEQYFGPGTRLTVT.

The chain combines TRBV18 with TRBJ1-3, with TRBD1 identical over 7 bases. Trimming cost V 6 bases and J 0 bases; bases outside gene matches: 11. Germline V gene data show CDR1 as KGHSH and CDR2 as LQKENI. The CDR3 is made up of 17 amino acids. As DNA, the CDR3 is TGTGCCAGCTCTCGAGGGGGCGGGTTCGGCTCTGGAAACACCATATATTTT. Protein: CASSRGGGFGSGNTIYF.

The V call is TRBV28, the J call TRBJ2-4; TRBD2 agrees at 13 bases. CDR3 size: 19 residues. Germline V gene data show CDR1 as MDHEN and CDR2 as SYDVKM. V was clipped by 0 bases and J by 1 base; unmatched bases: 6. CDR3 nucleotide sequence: TGTGCCAGCAGTTTATGGCCGGGACTAGCGGGGCAGGCCAAAAACATTCAGTACTTC. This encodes CASSLWPGLAGQAKNIQYF.

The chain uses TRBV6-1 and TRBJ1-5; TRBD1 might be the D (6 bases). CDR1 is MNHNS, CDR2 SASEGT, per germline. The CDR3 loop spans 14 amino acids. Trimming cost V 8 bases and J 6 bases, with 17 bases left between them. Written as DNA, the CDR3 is TGTGCCAGCCGGCAATGGGGGGGCATTCAGCCCCAGCATTTT. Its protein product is CASRQWGGIQPQHF.

The CDR3 DNA reads as TGTGCCAGCAGAGCTACCGAAAGTAGACTGTTTTTT. Its protein is CASRATESRLFF. The gene calls are TRBV6-5 and TRBJ1-4; D is unclear. The V gene lost 6 bases and the J gene lost 13 bases, with 15 bases spanning the gap. The CDR3 is made up of 12 amino acids. Germline V gene lookup returns CDR1 MNHEY and CDR2 SVGAGI.

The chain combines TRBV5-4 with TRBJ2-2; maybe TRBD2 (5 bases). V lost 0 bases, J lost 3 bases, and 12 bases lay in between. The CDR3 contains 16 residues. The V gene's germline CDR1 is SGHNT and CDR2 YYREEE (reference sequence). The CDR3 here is CASSLEGGPDTGELFF. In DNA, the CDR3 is TGTGCCAGCAGCTTGGAAGGCGGGCCCGACACCGGGGAGCTGTTTTTT. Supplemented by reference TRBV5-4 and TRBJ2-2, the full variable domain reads ETGVTQSPTHLIKTRGQQVTLRCSSQSGHNTVSWYQQALGQGPQFIFQYYREEENGRGNFPPRFSGLQFPNYSSELNVNALELDDSALYLCASSLEGGPDTGELFFGEGSRLTVL.

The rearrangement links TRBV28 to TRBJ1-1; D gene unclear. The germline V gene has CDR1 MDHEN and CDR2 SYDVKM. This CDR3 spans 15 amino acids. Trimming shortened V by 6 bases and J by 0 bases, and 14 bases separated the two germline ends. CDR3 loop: CASRTRHGVNTEAFF. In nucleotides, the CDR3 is TGTGCCAGCAGAACGAGGCATGGGGTGAACACTGAAGCTTTCTTT.

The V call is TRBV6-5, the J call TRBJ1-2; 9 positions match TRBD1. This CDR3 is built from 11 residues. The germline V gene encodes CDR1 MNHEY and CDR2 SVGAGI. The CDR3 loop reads CAVRTGDGYTF. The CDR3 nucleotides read TGTGCTGTTCGGACAGGGGATGGCTACACCTTC.

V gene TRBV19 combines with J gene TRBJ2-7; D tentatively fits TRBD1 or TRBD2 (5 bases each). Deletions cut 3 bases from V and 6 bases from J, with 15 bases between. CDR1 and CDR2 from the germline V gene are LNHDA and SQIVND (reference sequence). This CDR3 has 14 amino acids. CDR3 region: CASSIPGPQSEQYF. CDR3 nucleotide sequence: TGTGCCAGTAGTATCCCGGGGCCGCAGAGCGAGCAGTACTTC.

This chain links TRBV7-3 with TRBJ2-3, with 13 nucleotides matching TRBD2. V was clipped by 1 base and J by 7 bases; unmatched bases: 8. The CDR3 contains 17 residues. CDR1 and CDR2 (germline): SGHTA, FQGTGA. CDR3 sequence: CASSLMNGLAGANTQYF. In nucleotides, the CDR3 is TGTGCCAGCAGCTTAATGAATGGACTAGCGGGAGCGAATACGCAGTATTTT.

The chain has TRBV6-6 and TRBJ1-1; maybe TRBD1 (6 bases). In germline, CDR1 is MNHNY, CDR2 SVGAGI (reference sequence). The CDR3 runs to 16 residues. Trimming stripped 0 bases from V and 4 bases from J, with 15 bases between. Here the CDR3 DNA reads TGTGCCAGCAGTTACTCTAGCGGGGGGCTTGGCACTGAAGCTTTCTTT. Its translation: CASSYSSGGLGTEAFF.

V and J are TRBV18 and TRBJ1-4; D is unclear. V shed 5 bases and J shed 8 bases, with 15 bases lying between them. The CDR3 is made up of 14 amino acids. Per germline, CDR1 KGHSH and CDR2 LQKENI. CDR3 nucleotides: TGTGCCAGCTCAACGGCGTTCGGTAGGGAAAAACTGTTTTTT. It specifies CASSTAFGREKLFF.

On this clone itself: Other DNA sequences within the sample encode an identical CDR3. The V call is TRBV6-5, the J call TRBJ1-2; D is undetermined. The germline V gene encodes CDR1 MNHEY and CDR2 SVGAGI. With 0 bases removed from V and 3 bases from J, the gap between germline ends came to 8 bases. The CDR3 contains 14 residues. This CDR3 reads CASSYSGGDYGYTF. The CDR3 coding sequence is TGTGCCAGCAGTTACTCGGGCGGAGACTATGGCTACACCTTC.

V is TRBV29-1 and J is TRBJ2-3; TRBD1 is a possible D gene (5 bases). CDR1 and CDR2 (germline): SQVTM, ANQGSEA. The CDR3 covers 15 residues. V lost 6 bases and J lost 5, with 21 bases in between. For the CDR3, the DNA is TGCAGCGTAGGCAGGGAAGGTTCCTTTTTAGATACGCAGTATTTT. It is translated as CSVGREGSFLDTQYF.

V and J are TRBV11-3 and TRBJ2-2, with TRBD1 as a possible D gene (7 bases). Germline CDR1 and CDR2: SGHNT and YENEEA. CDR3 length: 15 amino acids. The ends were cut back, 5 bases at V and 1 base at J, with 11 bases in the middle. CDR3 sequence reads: CASSPQGGNTGELFF. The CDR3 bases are TGTGCCAGCAGCCCGCAGGGGGGGAACACCGGGGAGCTGTTTTTT.

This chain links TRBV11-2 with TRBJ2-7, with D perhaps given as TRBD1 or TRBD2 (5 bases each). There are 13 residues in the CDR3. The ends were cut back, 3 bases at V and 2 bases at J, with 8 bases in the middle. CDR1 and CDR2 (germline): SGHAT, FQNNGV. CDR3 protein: CASSFRDPYEQYF. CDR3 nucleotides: TGTGCCAGCAGCTTTAGGGACCCCTACGAGCAGTACTTC.

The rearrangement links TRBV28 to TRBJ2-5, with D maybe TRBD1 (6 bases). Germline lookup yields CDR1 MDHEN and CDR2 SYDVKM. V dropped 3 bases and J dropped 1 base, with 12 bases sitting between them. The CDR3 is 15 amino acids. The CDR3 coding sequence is TGTGCCAGCAGTTTCGACAGGCTACGCCAAGAGACCCAGTACTTC. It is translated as CASSFDRLRQETQYF.

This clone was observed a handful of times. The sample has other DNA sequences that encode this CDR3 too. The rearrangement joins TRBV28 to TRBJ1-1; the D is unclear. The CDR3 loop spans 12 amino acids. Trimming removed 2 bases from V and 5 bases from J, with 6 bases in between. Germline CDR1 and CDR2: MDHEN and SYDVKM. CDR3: CASSLRLTEAFF. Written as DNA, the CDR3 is TGTGCCAGCAGTTTACGGCTAACTGAAGCTTTCTTT.

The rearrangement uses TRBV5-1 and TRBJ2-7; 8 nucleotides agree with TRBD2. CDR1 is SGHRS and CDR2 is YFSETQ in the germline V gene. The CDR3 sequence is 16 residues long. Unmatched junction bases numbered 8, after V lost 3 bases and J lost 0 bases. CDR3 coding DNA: TGCGCCAGCAGCTACGGGCCACTAGCGGACTCCTACGAGCAGTACTTC. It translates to CASSYGPLADSYEQYF.

CDR3 DNA sequence: TGTGCCAGCAGCTTAGCCTACGGGATCAATGAGCAGTTCTTC. Protein: CASSLAYGINEQFF. The V gene is TRBV7-2, the J gene TRBJ2-1, with a possible D match to TRBD2 (5 bases). V was pared by 0 bases and J by 6 bases, with 9 bases between. From germline, CDR1 is SGHTA and CDR2 FQGNSA. The CDR3 consists of 14 residues.

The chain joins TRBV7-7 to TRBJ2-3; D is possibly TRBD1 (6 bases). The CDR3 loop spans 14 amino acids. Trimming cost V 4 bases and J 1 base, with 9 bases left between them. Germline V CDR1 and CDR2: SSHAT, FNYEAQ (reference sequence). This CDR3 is CASSSGQRTDTQYF. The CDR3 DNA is TGTGCCAGCAGCTCTGGACAGCGCACAGATACGCAGTATTTT.

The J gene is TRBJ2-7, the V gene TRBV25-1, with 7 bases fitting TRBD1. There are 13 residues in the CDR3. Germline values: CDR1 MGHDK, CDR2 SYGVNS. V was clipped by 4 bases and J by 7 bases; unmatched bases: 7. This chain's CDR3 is CASSVWTGGEQYF. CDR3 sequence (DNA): TGTGCCAGCAGTGTATGGACAGGCGGAGAGCAGTACTTC.

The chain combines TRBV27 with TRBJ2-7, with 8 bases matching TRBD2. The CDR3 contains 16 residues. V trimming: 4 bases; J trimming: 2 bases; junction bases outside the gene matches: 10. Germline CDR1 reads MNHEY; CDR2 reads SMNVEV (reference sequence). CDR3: CASSSQGLGHTYEQYF. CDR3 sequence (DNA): TGTGCCAGCAGTTCGCAGGGACTAGGCCACACCTACGAGCAGTACTTC.

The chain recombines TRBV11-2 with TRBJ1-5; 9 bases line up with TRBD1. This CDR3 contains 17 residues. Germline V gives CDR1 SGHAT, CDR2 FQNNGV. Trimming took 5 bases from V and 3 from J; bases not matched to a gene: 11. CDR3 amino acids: CASSRGTGRYNNQPQHF. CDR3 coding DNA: TGTGCCAGCAGCCGGGGGACAGGGCGGTACAACAATCAGCCCCAGCATTTT.

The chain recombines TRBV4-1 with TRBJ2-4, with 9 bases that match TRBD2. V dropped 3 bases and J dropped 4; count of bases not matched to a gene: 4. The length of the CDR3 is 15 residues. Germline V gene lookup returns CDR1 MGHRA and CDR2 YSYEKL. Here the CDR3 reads CASSHPTSGKNIQYF. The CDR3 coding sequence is TGCGCCAGCAGCCATCCGACTAGCGGAAAAAACATTCAGTACTTC.

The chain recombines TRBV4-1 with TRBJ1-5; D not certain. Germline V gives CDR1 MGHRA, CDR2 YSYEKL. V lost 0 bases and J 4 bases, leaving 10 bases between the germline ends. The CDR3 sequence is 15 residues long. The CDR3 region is CASSQDGTRNQPQHF. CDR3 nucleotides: TGCGCCAGCAGCCAAGACGGTACAAGGAATCAGCCCCAGCATTTT.

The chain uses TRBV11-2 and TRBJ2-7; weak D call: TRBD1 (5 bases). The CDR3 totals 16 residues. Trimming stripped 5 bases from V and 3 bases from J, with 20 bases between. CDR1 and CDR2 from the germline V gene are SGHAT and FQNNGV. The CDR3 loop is CASSRPLQGGVYEQYF. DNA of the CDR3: TGTGCCAGCAGCCGCCCCCTGCAGGGTGGCGTCTACGAGCAGTACTTC.

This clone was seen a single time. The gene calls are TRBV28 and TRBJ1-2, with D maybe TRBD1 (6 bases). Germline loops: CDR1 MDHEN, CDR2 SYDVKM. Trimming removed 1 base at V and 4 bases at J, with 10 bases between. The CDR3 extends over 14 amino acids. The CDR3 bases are TGTGCCAGCAGTTTATCCGGACAGTTCTATGGCTACACCTTC. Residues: CASSLSGQFYGYTF.

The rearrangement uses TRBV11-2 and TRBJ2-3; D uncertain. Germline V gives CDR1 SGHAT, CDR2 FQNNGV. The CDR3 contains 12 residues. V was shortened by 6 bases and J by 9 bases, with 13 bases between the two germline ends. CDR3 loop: CASRQRVQTQYF. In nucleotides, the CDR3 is TGTGCCAGCAGGCAAAGGGTACAGACGCAGTATTTT. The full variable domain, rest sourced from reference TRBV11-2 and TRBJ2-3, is EAGVAQSPRYKIIEKRQSVAFWCNPISGHATLYWYQQILGQGPKLLIQFQNNGVVDDSQLPKDRFSAERLKGVDSTLKIQPAKLEDSAVYLCASRQRVQTQYFGPGTRLTVL.

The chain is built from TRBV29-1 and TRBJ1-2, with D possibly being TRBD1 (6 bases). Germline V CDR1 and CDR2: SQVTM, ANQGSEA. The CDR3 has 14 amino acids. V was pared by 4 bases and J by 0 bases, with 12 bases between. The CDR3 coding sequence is TGCAGCGTTGCAGGGGCAGAGGCTAACTATGGCTACACCTTC. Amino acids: CSVAGAEANYGYTF.

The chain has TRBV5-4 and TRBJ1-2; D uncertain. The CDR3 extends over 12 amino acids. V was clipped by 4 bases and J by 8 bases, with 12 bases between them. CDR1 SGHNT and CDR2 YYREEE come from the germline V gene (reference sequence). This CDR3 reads CASSLDGVGYTF. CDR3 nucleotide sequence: TGTGCCAGCAGCCTCGATGGGGTCGGCTACACCTTC.

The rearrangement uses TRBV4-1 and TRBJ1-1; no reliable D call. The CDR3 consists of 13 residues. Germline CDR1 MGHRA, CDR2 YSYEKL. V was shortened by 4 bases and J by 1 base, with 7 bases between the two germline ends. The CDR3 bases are TGCGCCAGCAGCCTGGACCGGAACACTGAAGCTTTCTTT. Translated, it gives CASSLDRNTEAFF.